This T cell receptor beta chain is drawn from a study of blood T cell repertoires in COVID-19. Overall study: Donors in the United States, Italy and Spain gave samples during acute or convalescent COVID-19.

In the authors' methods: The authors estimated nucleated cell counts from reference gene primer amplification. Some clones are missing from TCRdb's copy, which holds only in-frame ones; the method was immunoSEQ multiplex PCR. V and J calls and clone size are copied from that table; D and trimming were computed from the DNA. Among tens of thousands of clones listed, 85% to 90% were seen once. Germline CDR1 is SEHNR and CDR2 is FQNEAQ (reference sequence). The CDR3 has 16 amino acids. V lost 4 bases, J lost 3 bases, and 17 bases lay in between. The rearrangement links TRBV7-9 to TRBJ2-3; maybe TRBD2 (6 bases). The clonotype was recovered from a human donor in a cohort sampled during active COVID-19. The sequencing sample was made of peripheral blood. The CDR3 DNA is TGTGCCAGCAGCTCCCGGCATAGGGACTTAACAGATACGCAGTATTTT. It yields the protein CASSSRHRDLTDTQYF.